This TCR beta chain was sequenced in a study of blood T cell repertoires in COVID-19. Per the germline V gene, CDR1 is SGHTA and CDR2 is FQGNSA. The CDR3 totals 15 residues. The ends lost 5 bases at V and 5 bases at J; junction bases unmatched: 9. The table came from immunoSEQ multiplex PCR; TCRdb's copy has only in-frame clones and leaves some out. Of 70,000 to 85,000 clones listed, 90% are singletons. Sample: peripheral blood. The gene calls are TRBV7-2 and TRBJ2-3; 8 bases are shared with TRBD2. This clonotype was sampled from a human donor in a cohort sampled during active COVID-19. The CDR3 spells CASSPTGREVDTQYF. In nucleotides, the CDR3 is TGTGCCAGCAGCCCCACCGGGAGGGAGGTAGATACGCAGTATTTT.